The 15 T cell receptor beta chains listed next were all sequenced from one sample in a study of blood T cell repertoires in COVID-19 (dated by TCRdb to between 2020 and 2021). The library was prepared using the immunoSEQ multiplex PCR assay. TCRdb retrieved this table from immuneACCESS and kept in-frame rearrangements only. Not all clones are present; in checked studies, unresolved V genes account for under half, and no reason is known for the remainder. The sample has fewer than 200,000 clones on record, 84% of them singletons. Under 8.5% of the sample is in the top ten clones. The sequencing sample was made of peripheral blood. These receptor sequences come from a middle-aged man who had recovered from COVID-19.

The CDR3 protein is CASSLMTGQETQYF. The CDR3 nucleotides read TGTGCCAGCAGCTTGATGACAGGGCAAGAGACCCAGTACTTC. The J gene is TRBJ2-5, the V gene TRBV5-8; 7 nucleotides line up with TRBD1. V lost 1 base and J lost 2; bases outside the gene matches: 2. The length of the CDR3 is 14 residues. CDR1 SGHTS and CDR2 YDEGEE come from the germline V gene.

This clone was recorded only once. The rearrangement uses TRBV11-3 and TRBJ2-1, with 13 nucleotides matching TRBD2. Germline values: CDR1 SGHNT, CDR2 YENEEA. The ends lost 3 bases at V and 9 bases at J; junction bases unmatched: 8. The CDR3 is made up of 16 amino acids. CDR3 in DNA: TGTGCCAGCAGCTTTCGGACTAGCGGGAGTGTAGCTGAGCAGTTCTTC. Residues: CASSFRTSGSVAEQFF. Together with reference TRBV11-3 and TRBJ2-1, the CDR3 gives the full variable domain: EAGVVQSPRYKIIEKKQPVAFWCNPISGHNTLYWYLQNLGQGPELLIRYENEEAVDDSQLPKDRFSAERLKGVDSTLKIQPAELGDSAVYLCASSFRTSGSVAEQFFGPGTRLTVL.

The rearrangement links TRBV6-5 to TRBJ1-6; 9 bases line up with TRBD1. CDR3 length equals 15 residues. Germline assignment: CDR1 MNHEY and CDR2 SVGAGI. V shed 7 bases, J shed 6 bases, and the junction held 7 bases outside the gene matches. The CDR3 sequence: CASNLGTGSNSPLHF. As DNA, the CDR3 is TGTGCCAGCAACTTAGGGACAGGGTCTAATTCACCCCTCCACTTT.

The chain is built from TRBV3-1 (or the pseudogene TRBV3-2) and TRBJ1-2, with 10 bases lining up with TRBD1. The CDR3 has 16 amino acids. V dropped 3 bases and J dropped 3; count of bases not matched to a gene: 7. Per the germline V gene, CDR1 is LGHDT and CDR2 is YNNKEL (reference sequence). The CDR3 sequence: CASSQGQGIRYYGYTF. The CDR3 DNA reads as TGTGCCAGCAGCCAGGGACAGGGGATTCGATACTATGGCTACACCTTC.

This chain uses TRBV5-6 with TRBJ1-5, with 7 bases matching TRBD1. This CDR3 is 15 amino acids long. Trimming took 2 bases from V and 2 from J; bases not matched to a gene: 4. The germline CDR1 and CDR2 sequences are SGHDT and YYEEEE. The CDR3 bases are TGTGCCAGCAGCTTTCAGAGGGGGCGCAATCAGCCCCAGCATTTT. Its translation: CASSFQRGRNQPQHF.

The V call is TRBV7-8, the J call TRBJ1-5, with unresolved D. Germline V gene sequence: CDR1 SGHVS, CDR2 FQNEAQ. Trimming took 4 bases from V and 1 from J, leaving 8 bases between them. The CDR3 sequence is 14 residues long. The CDR3: CASSWEQSNQPQHF. The CDR3 nucleotides are TGTGCCAGCAGCTGGGAGCAAAGCAATCAGCCCCAGCATTTT.

The J gene is TRBJ1-1, the V gene TRBV29-1; D remains unclear. The length of the CDR3 is 13 residues. Germline CDR1 SQVTM, CDR2 ANQGSEA. Deletions cut 4 bases from V and 0 bases from J, with 9 bases between. CDR3 in DNA: TGCAGCGTTGTCTCGCAGTTGAACACTGAAGCTTTCTTT. Residues: CSVVSQLNTEAFF.

V gene TRBV30 combines with J gene TRBJ2-1, with D tentatively TRBD2 (7 bases). CDR3 length: 14 residues. Germline CDR1 is GTSNPN and CDR2 is SVGIG (reference sequence). Trimming removed 2 bases at V and 4 bases at J, with 12 bases between. The CDR3 loop reads CAWSRGGPYNEQFF. The CDR3 DNA sequence: TGTGCCTGGAGTAGGGGGGGGCCATACAATGAGCAGTTCTTC.

This clone has only a few counts. The rearrangement links TRBV11-2 to TRBJ2-4, with D unclear. Germline CDR1 and CDR2: SGHAT and FQNNGV. Trimming took 3 bases from V and 0 from J, leaving 12 bases between them. The CDR3 contains 16 residues. The CDR3 region has the DNA TGTGCCAGCAGCTTGATGGGCCAGATAGCCAAAAACATTCAGTACTTC. Protein product: CASSLMGQIAKNIQYF.

This rearrangement joins TRBV5-4 to TRBJ2-5; D might be TRBD2 (6 bases). Germline CDR1 reads SGHNT; CDR2 reads YYREEE (reference sequence). The CDR3 loop spans 14 amino acids. V was clipped by 2 bases and J by 3 bases, with 11 bases between them. The CDR3 loop reads CASSFITGEETQYF. The CDR3 nucleotides read TGTGCCAGCAGCTTTATCACGGGAGAAGAGACCCAGTACTTC.

This clone was counted a few times. CDR3 nucleotides: TGTGCCACCTCTAGAGGACAAGCCTACGAGCAGTACTTC. Translation gives CATSRGQAYEQYF. The gene calls are TRBV6-5 and TRBJ2-7; D perhaps matches TRBD1 (5 bases). CDR3 length: 13 amino acids. Germline V gene data show CDR1 as MNHEY and CDR2 as SVGAGI. V was trimmed by 10 bases and J by 2 bases, leaving 15 bases between them.

The V call is TRBV7-2, the J call TRBJ2-7, with 7 nucleotides matching TRBD2. This CDR3 is built from 14 residues. V lost 0 bases and J lost 4; bases outside the gene matches: 3. Germline V gives CDR1 SGHTA, CDR2 FQGNSA. The CDR3 bases are TGTGCCAGCAGCTTAGCGGGGGGACTATACGAGCAGTACTTC. Its protein is CASSLAGGLYEQYF.

V gene TRBV7-6 combines with J gene TRBJ2-7, with 10 bases aligning to TRBD2. With 5 bases clipped from V and 7 bases from J, the junction kept 8 bases outside the gene matches. The V gene's germline CDR1 is SGHVS and CDR2 FNYEAQ. This CDR3 contains 14 residues. The CDR3 protein is CASSLSGGLSEQYF. The CDR3 DNA reads TGTGCCAGCAGCCTTAGCGGGGGGCTTAGTGAGCAGTACTTC.

The gene calls are TRBV19 and TRBJ2-1, with 10 bases lining up with TRBD1. Germline CDR1 is LNHDA and CDR2 is SQIVND (reference sequence). CDR3 length: 17 residues. V dropped 6 bases and J dropped 9; count of bases not matched to a gene: 17. The chain's CDR3 is CASRDFGGQGRRSEQFF. As DNA, the CDR3 is TGTGCCAGTAGGGACTTCGGGGGACAGGGGCGAAGGAGTGAGCAGTTCTTC.

The chain combines TRBV7-9 with TRBJ2-4, with 12 positions matching TRBD2. Losses at the gene ends were 5 bases for V and 3 bases for J; bases not matched to a gene: 2. The CDR3 is 15 amino acids. Germline values: CDR1 SEHNR, CDR2 FQNEAQ (reference sequence). The CDR3 reads CASSRLAGDKNIQYF. The CDR3 bases are TGTGCCAGCAGCCGACTAGCGGGGGACAAAAACATTCAGTACTTC.